This passage covers 28 T cell receptor beta chains from one sample sequenced in a study of blood T cell repertoires in COVID-19. Clones were read by immunoSEQ multiplex PCR, and TCRdb kept only the in-frame ones, dropping some. The profile covers some 240,000 clones, with roughly 80% appearing a single time and more than 3% taken by the ten largest. Sequenced sample: PBMCs or T cells enriched from blood (not recorded which). Source of these receptors: a man aged 45-65 years who had recovered from COVID-19.

This chain links TRBV3-1 (or the pseudogene TRBV3-2) with TRBJ2-7, with 10 bases matching TRBD2. V trimming: 4 bases; J trimming: 3 bases; junction bases outside the gene matches: 15. This CDR3 is 18 amino acids long. Germline assignment: CDR1 LGHDT and CDR2 YNNKEL (reference sequence). CDR3 protein: CASSPNTLIAGGNYEQYF. In DNA form, the CDR3 reads TGTGCCAGCAGCCCGAACACGCTTATAGCGGGAGGCAACTACGAGCAGTACTTC.

The chain is built from TRBV7-3 and TRBJ2-5; D not resolved. There are 13 residues in the CDR3. Germline values: CDR1 SGHTA, CDR2 FQGTGA. V lost 0 bases and J 7 bases, leaving 9 bases between the germline ends. CDR3 in amino acids: CASSLTPGSTQYF. As DNA, the CDR3 is TGTGCCAGCAGCTTAACCCCGGGTTCGACCCAGTACTTC.

This clone was detected only once. V is TRBV7-8 and J is TRBJ2-1, with a tentative D call TRBD2 (6 bases). Between the trimmed V and J ends, which lost 7 bases and 2 bases, there was a span of 21 bases. The CDR3 covers 17 residues. Per the germline V gene, CDR1 is SGHVS and CDR2 is FQNEAQ. CDR3 coding DNA: TGTGCCAGCAACTTCCGGTGGGGGGAGGTCGCCTACAATGAGCAGTTCTTC. Its protein is CASNFRWGEVAYNEQFF. Combining the CDR3 with reference TRBV7-8 and TRBJ2-1 gives the whole variable domain GAGVSQSPRYKVAKRGQDVALRCDPISGHVSLFWYQQALGQGPEFLTYFQNEAQLDKSGLPSDRFFAERPEGSVSTLKIQRTQQEDSAVYLCASNFRWGEVAYNEQFFGPGTRLTVL.

This clone was seen once. The J gene is TRBJ2-2, the V gene TRBV2; TRBD1 matches 9 bases. Germline values: CDR1 SNHLY, CDR2 FYNNEI. The CDR3 length is 14 residues. The trim removed 6 bases at V and 5 bases at J, leaving 4 bases unmatched. CDR3 sequence: CASRGTGPTGELFF. CDR3 DNA sequence: TGTGCCAGCAGAGGGACAGGGCCGACCGGGGAGCTGTTTTTT.

The chain joins TRBV2 to TRBJ1-5, with D perhaps matching TRBD1 (5 bases). Germline CDR1 is SNHLY and CDR2 is FYNNEI. V was clipped by 8 bases and J by 0 bases, with 14 bases between them. The CDR3 contains 15 residues. The CDR3 here is CASARYRYSNQPQHF. Here the CDR3 DNA reads TGTGCCAGCGCGCGGTACAGGTATAGCAATCAGCCCCAGCATTTT.

The chain is built from TRBV6-5 and TRBJ1-4; no reliable D call. V gave up 8 bases and J gave up 8 bases, with 12 bases separating them. CDR1 MNHEY and CDR2 SVGAGI come from the germline V gene. The CDR3 runs to 12 residues. Written as DNA, the CDR3 is TGTGCCAGCCTGAGGGTTGGGGAAAAACTGTTTTTT. This codes for CASLRVGEKLFF.

The CDR3 nucleotides are TGTGCCAGCAGTTTACAAGGGGTCGGGTCCCAGCATTTT. This encodes CASSLQGVGSQHF. This chain connects TRBV27 to TRBJ1-5; possibly TRBD1 for D (5 bases). CDR1 and CDR2 (germline): MNHEY, SMNVEV (reference sequence). This CDR3 contains 13 residues. The V and J ends lost 2 bases and 11 bases respectively, with 13 bases between them.

This clone was found once. V gene TRBV18 combines with J gene TRBJ2-2; D remains ambiguous. Germline values: CDR1 KGHSH, CDR2 LQKENI. Between the trimmed V and J ends, which lost 3 bases and 6 bases, there was a span of 8 bases. The CDR3 spans 13 residues. CDR3: CASSPARAGELFF. The CDR3 DNA reads TGTGCCAGCTCACCCGCACGGGCCGGGGAGCTGTTTTTT.

This rearrangement joins TRBV24-1 to TRBJ2-7; weak D call: TRBD1 (6 bases). V lost 5 bases to trimming and J lost 9 bases, with 13 bases between them. The CDR3 is 12 amino acids. Germline values: CDR1 KGHDR, CDR2 SFDVKD. The CDR3 sequence: CATSGTGTLQYF. The DNA of the CDR3 is TGTGCCACCAGTGGAACAGGGACGTTGCAGTACTTC.

J is TRBJ2-7 and V is TRBV6-2 or TRBV6-3; a weak D match, TRBD1 (6 bases). Deletions cut 4 bases from V and 2 bases from J, with 18 bases between. Germline V CDR1 and CDR2: MNHEY, SVGEGT. The CDR3 contains 16 residues. The CDR3 region is CASSSVTWDITYEQYF. The CDR3 region has the DNA TGTGCCAGCAGTTCCGTAACCTGGGACATCACCTACGAGCAGTACTTC.

The chain is built from TRBV6-1 and TRBJ1-3; TRBD1 agrees at 7 bases. This CDR3 spans 15 amino acids. Germline V gene data show CDR1 as MNHNS and CDR2 as SASEGT. Trimming removed 0 bases from V and 11 bases from J; junction bases left unmatched: 10. The CDR3 DNA reads TGTGCCAGCAGTGAAGCGGGACAGCCTCCCTTTCCCATATATTTT. Protein: CASSEAGQPPFPIYF.

This clone was counted once. This chain uses TRBV7-2 with TRBJ2-7; D is uncertain. Trimming left V 0 bases short and J 1 base short, with 16 bases between. This CDR3 has 17 amino acids. Per the germline V gene, CDR1 is SGHTA and CDR2 is FQGNSA. As DNA, the CDR3 is TGTGCCAGCAGCTTAGCAGTGGCCTCCTTTGTATCCTACGAGCAGTACTTC. Protein product: CASSLAVASFVSYEQYF.

The chain links TRBV15 to TRBJ2-5; TRBD1 matches 12 bases. The junction had 4 bases not matched to a gene; V was cut back by 0 bases and J by 5 bases. Germline values: CDR1 LNHNV, CDR2 YYDKDF (reference sequence). The CDR3 has 16 residues. The CDR3: CATSRDPGTGGETQYF. The CDR3 DNA is TGTGCCACCAGCAGAGACCCAGGGACAGGGGGCGAGACCCAGTACTTC.

The chain has TRBV14 and TRBJ2-3, with D maybe TRBD2 (6 bases). The V gene lost 0 bases and the J gene lost 3 bases, with 10 bases spanning the gap. This CDR3 region has 15 residues. Germline V CDR1 and CDR2: SGHDN, FVKESK. The CDR3 DNA reads as TGTGCCAGCAGCCAAGACCTCCGGGGGACAGATACGCAGTATTTT. It translates to CASSQDLRGTDTQYF.

This clone was counted once. The V call is TRBV30, the J call TRBJ2-5, with a possible D match to TRBD2 (5 bases). This CDR3 has 16 amino acids. The germline CDR1 and CDR2 sequences are GTSNPN and SVGIG (reference sequence). V lost 0 bases, J lost 2 bases, and 16 bases lay in between. CDR3 protein: CAWSVLGSRVQETQYF. The CDR3 nucleotides are TGTGCCTGGAGTGTACTGGGATCGAGGGTACAAGAGACCCAGTACTTC.

The V call is TRBV6-5, the J call TRBJ2-7, with TRBD1 matching 9 bases. V shed 0 bases, J shed 6 bases, and the junction held 6 bases outside the gene matches. The length of the CDR3 is 15 residues. Looked up from germline, CDR1 is MNHEY and CDR2 is SVGAGI. The CDR3 DNA is TGTGCCAGCAGTTACTCGACAGGGGGGAGAGGCGAGCAGTACTTC. It codes for CASSYSTGGRGEQYF.

In its sample, this clone was seen a few times. The V call is TRBV6-5, the J call TRBJ1-1; 8 bases align to TRBD1. This CDR3 contains 16 residues. CDR1 is MNHEY and CDR2 is SVGAGI in the germline V gene. The J segment lost 4 bases and the V segment lost 2 bases, leaving 9 bases of the junction unmatched. As DNA, the CDR3 is TGTGCCAGCAGTTACGGGACAGGAGAACTTGGCACTGAAGCTTTCTTT. It encodes CASSYGTGELGTEAFF.

V usage is TRBV7-9 and J usage is TRBJ2-6; tentatively, D is TRBD1 (6 bases). Looked up from germline, CDR1 is SEHNR and CDR2 is FQNEAQ (reference sequence). V gave up 5 bases and J gave up 4 bases, with 18 bases separating them. This CDR3 has 17 residues. The CDR3 nucleotides read TGTGCCAGCAGCCCCGGACAGAGTCAAGCGGGGGCCAACGTCCTGACTTTC. Residues: CASSPGQSQAGANVLTF.

The V gene is TRBV12-5, the J gene TRBJ1-6; maybe TRBD1 (6 bases). The CDR3 covers 14 residues. Deletions cut 2 bases from V and 6 bases from J, with 8 bases between. Per the germline V gene, CDR1 is LGHNT and CDR2 is FRNRAP. CDR3 coding DNA: TGTGCTAGTGGTTTGCAGGGGTTTAATTCACCCCTCCACTTT. Translating gives CASGLQGFNSPLHF.

The chain has TRBV19 and TRBJ2-5, with a possible D match to TRBD1 (6 bases). V was trimmed by 4 bases and J by 0 bases, leaving 15 bases between them. Per the germline V gene, CDR1 is LNHDA and CDR2 is SQIVND (reference sequence). This CDR3 region has 16 residues. For the CDR3, the DNA is TGTGCCAGTAGTACCTGGACAGAGCAGTACCAAGAGACCCAGTACTTC. Translation gives CASSTWTEQYQETQYF. The variable domain in full, with the rest retrieved from reference TRBV19 and TRBJ2-5, is DGGITQSPKYLFRKEGQNVTLSCEQNLNHDAMYWYRQDPGQGLRLIYYSQIVNDFQKGDIAEGYSVSREKKESFPLTVTSAQKNPTAFYLCASSTWTEQYQETQYFGPGTRLLVL.

The chain combines TRBV11-3 with TRBJ1-3, with D possibly being TRBD1 (6 bases). Germline CDR1 and CDR2: SGHNT and YENEEA. The CDR3 spans 16 residues. Trimming stripped 3 bases from V and 2 bases from J, with 14 bases between. In DNA, the CDR3 is TGTGCCAGCAGCTTGACACTCGGGACAACTGGAAACACCATATATTTT. It encodes CASSLTLGTTGNTIYF.

The gene calls are TRBV29-1 and TRBJ2-3; the match to TRBD2 covers 7 bases. This CDR3 spans 14 amino acids. J was trimmed by 6 bases and V by 6 bases; bases with no gene match: 12. The germline V gene has CDR1 SQVTM and CDR2 ANQGSEA. This CDR3 reads CSVGVLGGGDTQYF. In nucleotides, the CDR3 is TGCAGCGTCGGTGTCCTGGGGGGAGGGGATACGCAGTATTTT.

This chain uses TRBV11-3 with TRBJ2-1; 14 bases are shared with TRBD2. The CDR3 sequence is 18 residues long. Germline assignment: CDR1 SGHNT and CDR2 YENEEA. The trim removed 5 bases at V and 0 bases at J, leaving 6 bases unmatched. The CDR3 protein is CASSPGTSGSHSYNEQFF. In DNA form, the CDR3 reads TGTGCCAGCAGCCCTGGGACTAGCGGGAGCCACTCCTACAATGAGCAGTTCTTC.

J is TRBJ1-5 and V is TRBV6-5, with D possibly matching TRBD1 (6 bases). CDR3 length equals 15 residues. Trimming left V 10 bases short and J 4 bases short, with 20 bases between. Germline V CDR1 and CDR2: MNHEY, SVGAGI. The CDR3 DNA is TGTGCCACGACACCCCACCAGGACAGTAATCAGCCCCAGCATTTT. It yields the protein CATTPHQDSNQPQHF.

This rearrangement joins TRBV12-5 to TRBJ2-7; D unclear. The CDR3 is 12 amino acids. Germline CDR1 LGHNT, CDR2 FRNRAP. Trimming took 2 bases from V and 3 from J, leaving 5 bases between them. The CDR3 coding sequence is TGTGCTAGTGGTTTGAACATCTACGAGCAGTACTTC. Residues: CASGLNIYEQYF.

This clone was recorded once. The chain uses TRBV11-2 and TRBJ1-1, with 8 bases fitting TRBD1. Germline trimming cut 4 bases from V and 1 base from J; bases unmatched to any gene: 5. CDR1 SGHAT and CDR2 FQNNGV come from the germline V gene. This CDR3 has 15 residues. For the CDR3, the DNA is TGTGCCAGCAGCTCACTTGACAGGGGGAACACTGAAGCTTTCTTT. Its protein product is CASSSLDRGNTEAFF.

The chain has TRBV4-2 and TRBJ1-1; no reliable D call. Germline-derived CDR1 and CDR2 are LGHNA and YNFKEQ. The CDR3 covers 13 residues. V was cut by 1 base and J by 1 base, with 4 bases left in between. CDR3: CASSQGRNTEAFF. Here the CDR3 DNA reads TGTGCCAGCAGCCAAGGGAGGAACACTGAAGCTTTCTTT.

The chain is built from TRBV6-5 and TRBJ2-3; D is perhaps TRBD1 (6 bases). The length of the CDR3 is 15 residues. Deletions cut 6 bases from V and 2 bases from J, with 15 bases between. Looked up from germline, CDR1 is MNHEY and CDR2 is SVGAGI. The CDR3 DNA reads as TGTGCCAGCAGCCAACAGGGCCCCAACACAGATACGCAGTATTTT. Protein product: CASSQQGPNTDTQYF.